Following are 25 T cell receptor beta chains from one sample sequenced in a study of PD-1 blockade in classical Hodgkin lymphoma. Here immunoSEQ multiplex PCR was the method, and the copy in TCRdb shows in-frame clones only, minus some. Of 53,000 or so clones detected, 81% appear once; the ten largest clones hold approximately 15%. Exposure to brentuximab vedotin varied, and each patient had relapsed following autologous stem cell transplantation. The material sequenced was peripheral blood mononuclear cells (PBMCs), taken at baseline. These receptors all come from a human donor with classical Hodgkin lymphoma.

The rearrangement uses TRBV30 and TRBJ2-1; perhaps TRBD2 as D (5 bases). Germline V gives CDR1 GTSNPN, CDR2 SVGIG (reference sequence). This CDR3 is 12 amino acids long. The V end was cut by 1 base, the J end by 4 bases, with 5 bases between. The CDR3: CAWSGTYNEQFF. CDR3 in DNA: TGTGCCTGGAGTGGGACTTACAATGAGCAGTTCTTC.

Within the sample, this clone is medium-sized (0.01 to 0.1%). This rearrangement joins TRBV5-1 to TRBJ1-2; TRBD1 is a possible D gene (6 bases). V was cut by 0 bases and J by 4 bases, with 13 bases left in between. Germline V lookup: CDR1 SGHRS, CDR2 YFSETQ. This CDR3 is 15 amino acids long. The chain's CDR3 is CASSLEGGPGYGYTF. The DNA of the CDR3 is TGCGCCAGCAGCTTGGAGGGGGGGCCTGGCTATGGCTACACCTTC. Together with reference TRBV5-1 and TRBJ1-2, the CDR3 gives the full variable domain: KAGVTQTPRYLIKTRGQQVTLSCSPISGHRSVSWYQQTPGQGLQFLFEYFSETQRNKGNFPGRFSGRQFSNSRSEMNVSTLELGDSALYLCASSLEGGPGYGYTFGSGTRLTVV.

The gene calls are TRBV7-2 and TRBJ2-7, with D perhaps TRBD2 (7 bases). Germline CDR1 is SGHTA and CDR2 is FQGNSA. This CDR3 region has 13 residues. Trimming pared 3 bases from V and 7 bases from J, leaving 13 bases between. CDR3 protein: CASSLAGALEQYV. The CDR3 coding sequence is TGTGCCAGCAGCTTGGCGGGGGCCCTGGAGCAGTACGTC.

The chain recombines TRBV2 with TRBJ2-1; TRBD2 matches 13 bases. The CDR3 has 16 residues. Germline V lookup: CDR1 SNHLY, CDR2 FYNNEI. V dropped 7 bases and J dropped 5; count of bases not matched to a gene: 8. In nucleotides, the CDR3 is TGTGCCAGCATACGACTAGCGGGAGGTTTAGACAATGAGCAGTTCTTC. Its protein is CASIRLAGGLDNEQFF.

The rearrangement links TRBV7-2 to TRBJ2-7; TRBD1 aligns across 9 bases. The V and J ends lost 5 bases and 7 bases, in that order; junction bases with no gene match: 12. Germline V CDR1 and CDR2: SGHTA, FQGNSA. The CDR3 runs to 15 residues. The CDR3 DNA sequence: TGTGCCAGCAGCCCAGGACAGGGGCAACTACGAGAGCAGTACTTC. Translated, it gives CASSPGQGQLREQYF.

This chain connects TRBV9 to TRBJ1-3; 7 bases are a match to TRBD1. CDR1 is SGDLS and CDR2 is YYNGEE in the germline V gene. This CDR3 is 15 amino acids long. V lost 1 base and J lost 4; bases outside the gene matches: 5. The CDR3 loop is CASSVQAGGGNTIYF. In DNA, the CDR3 is TGTGCCAGCAGCGTACAGGCAGGGGGAGGAAACACCATATATTTT.

This chain joins TRBV7-2 and TRBJ2-3; no reliable D call. The CDR3 runs 15 residues. Germline assignment: CDR1 SGHTA and CDR2 FQGNSA. V shed 2 bases and J shed 1 base, with 10 bases lying between them. CDR3 DNA: TGTGCCAGCAGCTTACGAGCGCCAGGCACAGATACGCAGTATTTT. Translation gives CASSLRAPGTDTQYF.

The chain is built from TRBV10-3 and TRBJ2-3; 12 nucleotides align to TRBD2. V trimming: 5 bases; J trimming: 4 bases; junction bases outside the gene matches: 13. The germline V gene encodes CDR1 ENHRY and CDR2 SYGVKD. This CDR3 is 18 amino acids long. The CDR3 coding sequence is TGTGCCATCAGTCCCCGGGGCCTAGCGGGAGGGCCAGCAGATACGCAGTATTTT. This codes for CAISPRGLAGGPADTQYF.

The V and J genes are TRBV11-2 and TRBJ2-2, with TRBD1 identical over 7 bases. V lost 0 bases, J lost 5 bases, and 12 bases stayed unmatched. The CDR3 spans 18 residues. Germline CDR1 and CDR2: SGHAT and FQNNGV. The CDR3 nucleotides are TGTGCCAGCAGCTTAGACCCAGGGGTTTACAGGGGAACCGGGGAGCTGTTTTTT. This encodes CASSLDPGVYRGTGELFF.

This clone occurred a few times. The chain joins TRBV6-5 to TRBJ2-1, with D perhaps TRBD2 (6 bases). This CDR3 region has 15 residues. Germline loops: CDR1 MNHEY, CDR2 SVGAGI. V lost 7 bases, J lost 2 bases, and 15 bases lay in between. In nucleotides, the CDR3 is TGTGCCAGCACCAGGAGGCGGGGCACCTACAATGAGCAGTTCTTC. Its translation is CASTRRRGTYNEQFF.

The sample holds one count of this clone. The rearrangement links TRBV5-4 to TRBJ1-1; no firm D call. The CDR3 has 13 residues. Deletions cut 0 bases from V and 6 bases from J, with 9 bases between. Germline V gene lookup returns CDR1 SGHNT and CDR2 YYREEE (reference sequence). CDR3 protein: CASSLADSSEAFF. In nucleotides, the CDR3 is TGTGCCAGCAGCTTGGCTGATTCGTCTGAAGCTTTCTTT.

The rearrangement links TRBV18 to TRBJ1-2; D may be TRBD1 (6 bases). The CDR3 extends over 15 amino acids. Trimming took off 0 bases at V and 4 bases at J, with 12 bases between the two ends. The germline V gene encodes CDR1 KGHSH and CDR2 LQKENI. Here the CDR3 reads CASSPPDRTAYGYTF. The CDR3 DNA follows: TGTGCCAGCTCACCACCGGACAGAACCGCCTATGGCTACACCTTC.

The chain is built from TRBV7-9 and TRBJ2-7, with no clear D. The germline V gene has CDR1 SEHNR and CDR2 FQNEAQ (reference sequence). Trimming took off 1 base at V and 3 bases at J, with 7 bases between the two ends. CDR3 length equals 13 residues. The DNA for the CDR3 is TGTGCCAGCAGCTTAGAGTTCCTCTACGAGCAGTACTTC. Protein: CASSLEFLYEQYF.

This clone was detected only a few times. The chain uses TRBV9 and TRBJ2-5; 9 bases line up with TRBD2. CDR1 is SGDLS, CDR2 YYNGEE, per germline. The CDR3 totals 14 residues. Trimming took 3 bases from V and 1 from J; bases not matched to a gene: 1. The CDR3 DNA sequence: TGTGCCAGCAGCGCTAGCGGGATCCAAGAGACCCAGTACTTC. Amino acids: CASSASGIQETQYF.

A few counts support this clone. The chain employs TRBV10-3 and TRBJ1-2; a possible D gene is TRBD1 (5 bases). Trimming left V 4 bases short and J 3 bases short, with 12 bases between. The CDR3 covers 14 residues. Per germline, CDR1 ENHRY and CDR2 SYGVKD. The CDR3 sequence is CAISGRQTDYGYTF. CDR3 DNA sequence: TGTGCCATCAGTGGAAGACAGACGGACTATGGCTACACCTTC.

The chain has TRBV7-3 and TRBJ2-1; 7 bases align to TRBD2. V was pared by 5 bases and J by 7 bases, with 14 bases of the junction left unmatched. The CDR3 is 16 residues long. In germline, CDR1 is SGHTA, CDR2 FQGTGA. This chain's CDR3 is CASSPGGGRPANEQFF. CDR3 coding DNA: TGTGCCAGCAGCCCCGGTGGCGGGAGACCTGCTAATGAGCAGTTCTTC.

The chain has TRBV7-2 and TRBJ2-7; 9 positions match TRBD2. Germline V gene sequence: CDR1 SGHTA, CDR2 FQGNSA. The CDR3 has 16 residues. The V and J ends lost 1 base and 2 bases, in that order; junction bases with no gene match: 6. The CDR3, as DNA: TGTGCCAGCAGCTTAGAGTCTAGCGGGGTACCCTACGAGCAGTACTTC. It codes for CASSLESSGVPYEQYF.

The rearrangement uses TRBV29-1 and TRBJ2-7, with D perhaps matching TRBD1 or TRBD2 (6 bases each). CDR1 is SQVTM, CDR2 ANQGSEA, per germline. CDR3 length: 14 amino acids. The V and J ends lost 6 bases and 3 bases respectively, with 18 bases between them. The CDR3 sequence is CSVDSKGGLYEQYF. The CDR3 bases are TGCAGCGTCGATTCCAAGGGGGGCCTCTACGAGCAGTACTTC.

J is TRBJ2-5 and V is TRBV7-9; a possible D gene is TRBD2 (6 bases). Trimming took off 4 bases at V and 2 bases at J, with 17 bases between the two ends. The CDR3 runs 16 residues. The germline V gene encodes CDR1 SEHNR and CDR2 FQNEAQ (reference sequence). The DNA for the CDR3 is TGTGCCAGCAGCTACGATCTGACGGGGGAGCAAGAGACCCAGTACTTC. This codes for CASSYDLTGEQETQYF.

The V gene is TRBV27, the J gene TRBJ1-5; 8 bases are shared with TRBD1. Trimming removed 8 bases from V and 5 bases from J; junction bases left unmatched: 5. Germline V gives CDR1 MNHEY, CDR2 SMNVEV (reference sequence). This CDR3 has 13 amino acids. The CDR3 DNA reads TGTGCCAGCGGGACAGGCGGGCATCAGCCCCAGCATTTT. Protein: CASGTGGHQPQHF.

The chain combines TRBV7-8 with TRBJ1-4, with 8 positions matching TRBD1. V shed 5 bases, J shed 5 bases, and the junction held 10 bases outside the gene matches. Germline V gives CDR1 SGHVS, CDR2 FQNEAQ. There are 16 residues in the CDR3. This CDR3 is CASSPYRTGMNEKLFF. In DNA, the CDR3 is TGTGCCAGCAGCCCTTACCGGACAGGGATGAATGAAAAACTGTTTTTT.

J is TRBJ2-7 and V is TRBV11-2; perhaps TRBD1 as D (5 bases). V was clipped by 1 base and J by 2 bases, with 15 bases between them. The germline gives CDR1 SGHAT, CDR2 FQNNGV. The CDR3 runs 16 residues. This CDR3 reads CASSLAPRTPPYEQYV. The CDR3 DNA reads TGTGCCAGCAGCTTAGCTCCAAGGACACCCCCCTACGAGCAGTACGTC.

The gene calls are TRBV5-1 and TRBJ1-1; possibly TRBD1 for D (5 bases). The V end lost 4 bases, the J end lost 4 bases, and 17 bases lay between the germline ends. Germline CDR1 is SGHRS and CDR2 is YFSETQ. The CDR3 loop spans 15 amino acids. This CDR3 reads CASSLLGGESTEAFF. The CDR3 nucleotides are TGCGCCAGCAGCCTCCTGGGAGGGGAGTCCACTGAAGCTTTCTTT. Complete variable domain (other parts from reference TRBV5-1 and TRBJ1-1): KAGVTQTPRYLIKTRGQQVTLSCSPISGHRSVSWYQQTPGQGLQFLFEYFSETQRNKGNFPGRFSGRQFSNSRSEMNVSTLELGDSALYLCASSLLGGESTEAFFGQGTRLTVV.

The chain carries TRBV5-1 and TRBJ2-5, with 7 positions matching TRBD1. V lost 0 bases, J lost 5 bases, and 4 bases stayed unmatched. In germline, CDR1 is SGHRS, CDR2 YFSETQ. The CDR3 totals 14 residues. The CDR3 reads CASSLDRGDETQYF. The CDR3 nucleotides are TGCGCCAGCAGCTTGGACAGGGGAGATGAGACCCAGTACTTC.

The chain links TRBV7-9 to TRBJ2-5, with 11 bases identical to TRBD2. The junction had 7 bases not matched to a gene; V was cut back by 5 bases and J by 5 bases. The CDR3 is 15 residues long. Germline CDR1 reads SEHNR; CDR2 reads FQNEAQ (reference sequence). The CDR3 nucleotides are TGTGCCAGCAGCCCAGGGACTAGCGGCGGGGAGACCCAGTACTTC. Translated, it gives CASSPGTSGGETQYF.